The 5 T cell receptor beta chains below come from one sample, sequenced in a study of blood T cell repertoires in COVID-19. Libraries were prepared by immunoSEQ multiplex PCR; TCRdb keeps only in-frame clonotypes and omits some of them. The sample contains about 38,000 clones, roughly 89% of which appear only once. The source material was peripheral blood. The source of these receptors is a human donor in a cohort sampled during active COVID-19.

This sequence joins TRBV6-1 and TRBJ1-2, with D possibly matching TRBD1 (5 bases). Germline V CDR1 and CDR2: MNHNS, SASEGT. The CDR3 has 13 amino acids. Deletions cut 2 bases from V and 5 bases from J, with 9 bases between. The CDR3 sequence: CASSESPGYGYTF. The CDR3 region has the DNA TGTGCCAGCAGTGAAAGTCCAGGGTATGGCTACACCTTC.

The chain combines TRBV25-1 with TRBJ1-2; 7 bases fit TRBD1. CDR3 length: 16 residues. V shed 4 bases and J 2 bases; nucleotides not matched to a gene: 10. From germline, CDR1 is MGHDK and CDR2 SYGVNS. This CDR3 reads CASSVGDSRLNYGYTF. The CDR3 DNA is TGTGCCAGCAGTGTAGGGGACAGCAGACTAAACTATGGCTACACCTTC.

The rearrangement joins TRBV20-1 to TRBJ2-3, with TRBD1 matching over 8 bases. Germline CDR1 DFQATT, CDR2 SNEGSKA (reference sequence). After removal of 3 bases from V and 0 bases from J, the junction contained 5 bases not matched to a gene. CDR3 size: 15 residues. CDR3 coding DNA: TGCAGTGCTAGTGGCGGACAGGGTAGCACAGATACGCAGTATTTT. Translated: CSASGGQGSTDTQYF.

The chain's CDR3 is CASSLGQGQTQYF. CDR3 DNA sequence: TGCGCCAGCAGCCTTGGACAGGGACAGACCCAGTACTTC. The J gene is TRBJ2-5, the V gene TRBV5-1; 8 bases are a match to TRBD1. The CDR3 totals 13 residues. CDR1 and CDR2 (germline): SGHRS, YFSETQ. V was pared by 4 bases and J by 6 bases, with 5 bases of the junction left unmatched.

V and J are TRBV13 and TRBJ2-7; D is unclear. The germline gives CDR1 PRHDT, CDR2 FYEKMQ (reference sequence). The length of the CDR3 is 12 residues. Trimming shortened V by 3 bases and J by 2 bases, and 5 bases separated the two germline ends. The DNA of the CDR3 is TGTGCCAGCAGCTTGAGCGCCTACGAGCAGTACTTC. It translates to CASSLSAYEQYF.